Listed here are 26 T cell receptor beta chains from one sample, sequenced in a study of T cell responses to AZD1222 COVID-19 vaccine. Clones were sequenced by immunoSEQ multiplex PCR, and TCRdb holds only the in-frame ones, with some missing. Of approximately 84,000 clones in the sample, approximately 83% were seen once. The sample here was peripheral blood, taken 28 days after the second AZD1222 dose. The receptors originated from an adult who received the AZD1222 COVID-19 vaccine.

The V gene is TRBV28, the J gene TRBJ1-6; D gene unclear. The CDR3 is 12 residues long. V was clipped by 6 bases and J by 9 bases, with 9 bases between them. Per the germline V gene, CDR1 is MDHEN and CDR2 is SYDVKM. The CDR3 bases are TGTGCCAGCAGAACGTCCGGTTCACCCCTCCACTTT. Protein product: CASRTSGSPLHF.

The chain combines TRBV6-2 or TRBV6-3 with TRBJ1-5; possibly TRBD1 for D (6 bases). Between the trimmed V and J ends, which lost 0 bases and 0 bases, there was a span of 15 bases. The CDR3 totals 18 residues. Germline CDR1 and CDR2: MNHEY and SVGEGT. The CDR3 coding sequence is TGTGCCAGCAGTTACTCGAAGGGGACACTTTATAGCAATCAGCCCCAGCATTTT. This gives the protein CASSYSKGTLYSNQPQHF.

The V gene is TRBV29-1, the J gene TRBJ2-7, with 10 bases that match TRBD1. The length of the CDR3 is 13 residues. With V trimmed by 7 bases and J by 4 bases, 7 bases remained unmatched. From germline, CDR1 is SQVTM and CDR2 ANQGSEA. The CDR3 DNA reads TGCAGCGCTGCGGACAGGGGGTTGTACGAGCAGTACTTC. Its translation: CSAADRGLYEQYF.

This clone was seen more than once but under ten times. The V call is TRBV6-5, the J call TRBJ2-3; possibly TRBD1 for D (5 bases). V gave up 4 bases and J gave up 3 bases, with 17 bases separating them. CDR3 length equals 16 residues. Germline CDR1 and CDR2: MNHEY and SVGAGI. CDR3: CASSSYRQITTDTQYF. For the CDR3, the DNA is TGTGCCAGCAGTTCCTACCGACAGATTACTACAGATACGCAGTATTTT.

This chain connects TRBV27 to TRBJ1-1; a possible D gene is TRBD1 (5 bases). The ends were cut back, 5 bases at V and 3 bases at J, with 10 bases in the middle. Germline V gives CDR1 MNHEY, CDR2 SMNVEV (reference sequence). The CDR3 is 13 residues long. CDR3 sequence: CASSPQGDTEAFF. The DNA of the CDR3 is TGTGCCAGCAGTCCCCAGGGAGACACTGAAGCTTTCTTT.

The chain combines TRBV7-3 with TRBJ2-2; D is ambiguous. V gave up 3 bases and J gave up 3 bases, with 8 bases separating them. Germline CDR1 reads SGHTA; CDR2 reads FQGTGA. The CDR3 length is 14 residues. This CDR3 is CASSLRRDTGELFF. In DNA form, the CDR3 reads TGTGCCAGCAGCTTGCGTAGGGACACCGGGGAGCTGTTTTTT.

The V call is TRBV11-2, the J call TRBJ2-1; D not resolved. With 5 bases removed from V and 8 bases from J, the gap between germline ends came to 16 bases. The CDR3 is 14 residues long. CDR1 is SGHAT and CDR2 is FQNNGV in the germline V gene. CDR3 amino acids: CASSLHARQDEQFF. The CDR3 nucleotides are TGTGCCAGCAGCCTCCACGCGCGTCAGGATGAGCAGTTCTTC.

This chain joins TRBV6-1 and TRBJ1-5, with 7 bases matching TRBD1. The CDR3 has 16 amino acids. CDR1 is MNHNS and CDR2 is SASEGT in the germline V gene. V shed 2 bases, J shed 0 bases, and the junction held 4 bases outside the gene matches. CDR3 protein: CASSETGTASNQPQHF. The DNA of the CDR3 is TGTGCCAGCAGTGAAACCGGGACAGCTAGCAATCAGCCCCAGCATTTT.

The genes are TRBV21-1 and TRBJ1-1. TRBV21-1 is given as a pseudogene. CDR3 length equals 12 residues. CDR3 DNA: TGTGCCAGCAGCAAATGGACTACTGAAGCTTTCTTT. This encodes CASSKWTTEAFF.

CDR3 protein: CASRDPGQGFHEQYF. The DNA of the CDR3 is TGTGCCAGCAGAGATCCGGGACAGGGTTTCCACGAGCAGTACTTC. The chain uses TRBV28 and TRBJ2-7, with TRBD1 matching over 9 bases. The CDR3 totals 15 residues. Germline V gives CDR1 MDHEN, CDR2 SYDVKM. Losses at the gene ends were 6 bases for V and 5 bases for J; bases not matched to a gene: 11.

This CDR3 is CASSMAGFGEQYF. CDR3 nucleotides: TGTGCCAGCAGTATGGCAGGGTTCGGGGAGCAGTACTTC. V is TRBV28 and J is TRBJ2-7; D may be TRBD1 (5 bases). V was pared by 5 bases and J by 7 bases, with 15 bases between. This CDR3 is 13 amino acids long. The V gene's germline CDR1 is MDHEN and CDR2 SYDVKM.

The V call is TRBV7-9, the J call TRBJ2-7, with 14 bases fitting TRBD2. The trim removed 5 bases at V and 2 bases at J, leaving 11 bases unmatched. The germline V gene has CDR1 SEHNR and CDR2 FQNEAQ (reference sequence). The CDR3 runs to 18 residues. The CDR3 spells CASSPLGLAGEWAYEQYF. The CDR3 DNA sequence: TGTGCCAGCAGCCCGTTGGGACTAGCGGGAGAGTGGGCCTACGAGCAGTACTTC.

The rearrangement links TRBV10-3 to TRBJ2-1, with 12 bases fitting TRBD2. With 4 bases clipped from V and 4 bases from J, the junction kept 2 bases outside the gene matches. CDR1 is ENHRY and CDR2 is SYGVKD in the germline V gene. The CDR3 runs 15 residues. Written as DNA, the CDR3 is TGTGCCATCAGTGGGACTAGCGGGGAATACAATGAGCAGTTCTTC. Translating gives CAISGTSGEYNEQFF.

V is TRBV28 and J is TRBJ1-1; D is unclear. Between the trimmed V and J ends, which lost 3 bases and 1 base, there was a span of 9 bases. The CDR3 has 14 residues. The germline V gene encodes CDR1 MDHEN and CDR2 SYDVKM. The DNA for the CDR3 is TGTGCCAGCAGTTTTCATGTGGAGAACACTGAAGCTTTCTTT. Translated, it gives CASSFHVENTEAFF.

The CDR3 is CASTGGQSLFHPAALYGYTF. CDR3 nucleotide sequence: TGTGCCAGCACGGGCGGACAGAGCCTCTTCCACCCAGCTGCCCTCTATGGCTACACCTTC. The chain is built from TRBV28 and TRBJ1-2, with D maybe TRBD1 (6 bases). Germline CDR1 MDHEN, CDR2 SYDVKM. Trimming shortened V by 7 bases and J by 4 bases, and 34 bases separated the two germline ends. The CDR3 runs to 20 residues.

This clone was counted a few times. V and J are TRBV7-9 and TRBJ1-2; D is ambiguous. The CDR3 runs 14 residues. Germline assignment: CDR1 SEHNR and CDR2 FQNEAQ (reference sequence). V lost 7 bases and J 3 bases, leaving 15 bases between the germline ends. The CDR3 region has the DNA TGTGCCAGCACCAGCGGTAGGGAATACTATGGCTACACCTTC. Encoded protein: CASTSGREYYGYTF.

This clone has just a few counts. The rearrangement uses TRBV6-2 or TRBV6-3 and TRBJ1-6; D call uncertain. The CDR3 loop spans 14 amino acids. V was pared by 2 bases and J by 14 bases, with 16 bases between. Germline assignment: CDR1 MNHEY and CDR2 SVGEGT. This CDR3 is CASSYGQEAFSLHF. The CDR3 DNA reads as TGTGCCAGCAGTTACGGGCAAGAAGCTTTTTCCCTCCACTTT.

This chain joins TRBV7-2 and TRBJ2-4; 12 bases line up with TRBD2. Germline V gene lookup returns CDR1 SGHTA and CDR2 FQGNSA. The CDR3 sequence is 19 residues long. Trimming removed 1 base from V and 9 bases from J; junction bases left unmatched: 16. The CDR3 sequence: CASSLEPLRLAGARSIQYF. The CDR3 DNA reads as TGTGCCAGCAGCTTAGAACCCCTGCGACTAGCGGGGGCTAGGAGCATTCAGTACTTC.

The V call is TRBV7-8, the J call TRBJ2-1, with 11 bases lining up with TRBD1. Germline CDR1 SGHVS, CDR2 FQNEAQ. J was trimmed by 1 base and V by 4 bases; bases with no gene match: 6. The CDR3 loop spans 17 amino acids. CDR3 sequence: CASSSGTGGISYNEQFF. DNA of the CDR3: TGTGCCAGCAGCTCCGGGACAGGGGGAATATCCTACAATGAGCAGTTCTTC.

The chain employs TRBV28 and TRBJ1-2; TRBD1 aligns across 10 bases. This CDR3 has 15 amino acids. V lost 1 base and J lost 11; bases outside the gene matches: 10. CDR1 and CDR2 (germline): MDHEN, SYDVKM. DNA of the CDR3: TGTGCCAGCAGTTTATCATCAGGACAGGGGGAGTGGTACACCTTC. The encoded protein is CASSLSSGQGEWYTF.

The rearrangement joins TRBV24-1 to TRBJ1-5, with 9 bases fitting TRBD1. Trimming cost V 9 bases and J 6 bases; bases outside gene matches: 8. Per the germline V gene, CDR1 is KGHDR and CDR2 is SFDVKD. The CDR3 has 14 amino acids. The CDR3 here is CATSQGQGLQPQHF. CDR3 bases: TGTGCCACCTCCCAGGGACAGGGCCTTCAGCCCCAGCATTTT.

The rearrangement links TRBV7-2 to TRBJ2-3; tentative D call: TRBD1 (8 bases). This CDR3 region has 16 residues. Germline V gives CDR1 SGHTA, CDR2 FQGNSA. Between the trimmed V and J ends, which lost 0 bases and 4 bases, there was a span of 14 bases. This CDR3 is CASSLANRGGPDTQYF. For the CDR3, the DNA is TGTGCCAGCAGCTTAGCGAACAGGGGGGGACCAGATACGCAGTATTTT.

V and J are TRBV9 and TRBJ1-6; D remains unclear. Germline CDR1 SGDLS, CDR2 YYNGEE. This CDR3 has 14 residues. Trimming stripped 0 bases from V and 7 bases from J, with 8 bases between. CDR3 bases: TGTGCCAGCAGCGTAGAGGTGGAAAATTCACCCCTCCACTTT. Protein product: CASSVEVENSPLHF.

V and J are TRBV7-9 and TRBJ2-7; the match to TRBD1 covers 10 bases. The ends lost 5 bases at V and 4 bases at J; junction bases unmatched: 11. Germline V gene data show CDR1 as SEHNR and CDR2 as FQNEAQ (reference sequence). There are 16 residues in the CDR3. The CDR3 coding sequence is TGTGCCAGCAGCATTACCTCGACAGGGGGCACTTACGAGCAGTACTTC. This sequence encodes CASSITSTGGTYEQYF.

The chain has TRBV7-2 and TRBJ2-7; TRBD2 agrees at 11 bases. The V and J ends lost 4 bases and 6 bases, in that order; junction bases with no gene match: 11. Per the germline V gene, CDR1 is SGHTA and CDR2 is FQGNSA. The CDR3 covers 16 residues. The CDR3 DNA is TGTGCCAGCAGCTCTCTTGGGGTAGCGGGAGGGGGCGAGCAGTACTTC. It translates to CASSSLGVAGGGEQYF.

This chain connects TRBV30 to TRBJ2-2, with unresolved D. Trimming shortened V by 2 bases and J by 6 bases, and 10 bases separated the two germline ends. The CDR3 runs to 13 residues. Germline V gene data show CDR1 as GTSNPN and CDR2 as SVGIG (reference sequence). The CDR3 protein is CAWSFEEAGELFF. Here the CDR3 DNA reads TGTGCCTGGAGTTTTGAGGAAGCCGGGGAGCTGTTTTTT.